This entry is about one TCR beta chain. Profiling relied on immunoSEQ multiplex PCR, and the TCRdb table lists in-frame clones only, not all of them. The sample has more than 200,000 clones, about 86% seen once. With 5 bases clipped from V and 1 base from J, the junction kept 8 bases outside the gene matches. Per the germline V gene, CDR1 is MNHEY and CDR2 is SVGEGT. This CDR3 has 16 amino acids. These data belong to a study of blood T cell repertoires in COVID-19. Overall study: Italy, Spain and the United States were the sources of the convalescent and acute COVID-19 samples. T cells, B-cell-depleted T cells, or PBMCs supplied cDNA or gDNA.

The sequence derives from a man aged 25 to 40 with active or convalescent COVID-19. Sequenced sample: peripheral blood. The rearrangement joins TRBV6-2 or TRBV6-3 to TRBJ1-2; TRBD1 aligns across 9 bases. CDR3 bases: TGTGCCAGCAGTGGGGGACAGGGTCGTTATAACTATGGCTACACCTTC. It encodes CASSGGQGRYNYGYTF.